The rows below give T cell receptor beta chains drawn from one sample of a study of blood T cell repertoires in COVID-19. TCRdb keeps only in-frame clones here, not all; method: immunoSEQ multiplex PCR. The sample lists around 220,000 clones; about nine tenths were seen once. The sequencing input was PBMCs or T cells enriched from blood (not recorded which). These TCRs come from a woman in her thirties with acute COVID-19. The CDR3 runs from the conserved cysteine through the conserved F or W. Fields, in order: D gene, J gene, clone size, V gene, CDR3 protein, CDR3 DNA. A D gene is named only where the DNA matches it firmly. Some rows have no size entry. The others give once, few or many, or a class for an expanded clone.

D gene: -
J gene: TRBJ1-5
clone size: -
V gene: TRBV18
CDR3 protein: CASSPRGTQNQPQHF
CDR3 DNA: TGTGCCAGCTCACCTCGGGGTACCCAGAATCAGCCCCAGCATTTT

D gene: TRBD1
J gene: TRBJ1-5
clone size: -
V gene: TRBV28
CDR3 protein: CATLTGGGGRSNQPQHF
CDR3 DNA: TGTGCCACCCTGACAGGGGGCGGTGGTCGAAGCAATCAGCCCCAGCATTTT

D gene: -
J gene: TRBJ2-3
clone size: -
V gene: TRBV12-3/TRBV12-4
CDR3 protein: CASSLERDSRYF
CDR3 DNA: TGTGCCAGCAGTTTAGAGAGGGACTCCAGGTATTTT

D gene: TRBD2
J gene: TRBJ2-7
clone size: -
V gene: TRBV2
CDR3 protein: CASGGGPYEQYF
CDR3 DNA: TGTGCCAGTGGCGGGGGGCCCTACGAGCAGTACTTC

D gene: -
J gene: TRBJ1-5
clone size: -
V gene: TRBV6-5
CDR3 protein: CASSYRGTNQPQHF
CDR3 DNA: TGTGCCAGCAGTTATCGGGGGACTAATCAGCCCCAGCATTTT

D gene: -
J gene: TRBJ2-4
clone size: -
V gene: TRBV2
CDR3 protein: CASSGSSLRGAVKNIQYF
CDR3 DNA: TGTGCCAGCAGTGGGTCCTCACTCCGTGGGGCTGTCAAAAACATTCAGTACTTC

D gene: TRBD1
J gene: TRBJ1-4
clone size: few
V gene: TRBV28
CDR3 protein: CASSSLGTGNEKLFF
CDR3 DNA: TGTGCCAGCAGTTCTCTGGGGACAGGAAATGAAAAACTGTTTTTT

D gene: TRBD1
J gene: TRBJ1-1
clone size: -
V gene: TRBV5-1
CDR3 protein: CASSSGTGGVEAFF
CDR3 DNA: TGCGCCAGCAGCTCCGGGACAGGGGGCGTAGAAGCTTTCTTT

D gene: -
J gene: TRBJ1-2
clone size: -
V gene: TRBV6-1
CDR3 protein: CASSEADRANYGYTF
CDR3 DNA: TGTGCCAGCAGTGAAGCGGACAGAGCTAACTATGGCTACACCTTC

D gene: -
J gene: TRBJ1-1
clone size: few
V gene: TRBV25-1
CDR3 protein: CASSDSLKNTEAFF
CDR3 DNA: TGTGCCAGCAGTGACTCACTTAAGAACACTGAAGCTTTCTTT

D gene: TRBD1
J gene: TRBJ1-2
clone size: -
V gene: TRBV4-1
CDR3 protein: CASSPTGANNYGYTF
CDR3 DNA: TGCGCCAGCAGCCCGACAGGGGCCAACAACTATGGCTACACCTTC

D gene: -
J gene: TRBJ2-3
clone size: -
V gene: TRBV27
CDR3 protein: CASSFSRGGTDTQYF
CDR3 DNA: TGTGCCAGCAGTTTCAGCAGGGGTGGCACAGATACGCAGTATTTT

D gene: TRBD2
J gene: TRBJ2-7
clone size: -
V gene: TRBV24-1
CDR3 protein: CATSDPDQVGLAGIVSYEQYF
CDR3 DNA: TGTGCCACCAGTGACCCAGATCAGGTAGGACTAGCGGGAATCGTCTCCTACGAGCAGTACTTC

D gene: -
J gene: TRBJ2-5
clone size: -
V gene: TRBV5-1
CDR3 protein: CASSLNGQSLVQETQYF
CDR3 DNA: TGCGCCAGCAGCTTGAATGGACAGTCCCTCGTCCAAGAGACCCAGTACTTC

D gene: -
J gene: TRBJ2-7
clone size: -
V gene: TRBV27
CDR3 protein: CASSLKPGDYEQYF
CDR3 DNA: TGTGCCAGCAGTTTAAAACCAGGGGACTACGAGCAGTACTTC

D gene: TRBD1
J gene: TRBJ2-5
clone size: -
V gene: TRBV28
CDR3 protein: CASSITTGGGQETQYF
CDR3 DNA: TGTGCCAGCAGCATAACGACAGGGGGAGGGCAAGAGACCCAGTACTTC

D gene: TRBD1
J gene: TRBJ2-1
clone size: -
V gene: TRBV28
CDR3 protein: CASRPGQGQTYNEQFF
CDR3 DNA: TGTGCCAGCAGACCGGGACAGGGGCAGACCTACAATGAGCAGTTCTTC

D gene: -
J gene: TRBJ1-2
clone size: few
V gene: TRBV2
CDR3 protein: CASSLQNYGYTF
CDR3 DNA: TGTGCCAGCAGTTTACAGAACTATGGCTACACCTTC

D gene: TRBD1
J gene: TRBJ1-2
clone size: -
V gene: TRBV19
CDR3 protein: CASSWGQGIGYTF
CDR3 DNA: TGTGCCAGTAGTTGGGGACAGGGTATTGGCTACACCTTC

D gene: -
J gene: TRBJ1-2
clone size: -
V gene: TRBV15
CDR3 protein: CATSRGTNYGYTF
CDR3 DNA: TGTGCCACCAGCAGAGGTACTAACTATGGCTACACCTTC

D gene: TRBD1
J gene: TRBJ1-2
clone size: once
V gene: TRBV5-5
CDR3 protein: CASSQGQGAVYGYTF
CDR3 DNA: TGTGCCAGCAGCCAGGGACAGGGGGCGGTCTATGGCTACACCTTC

D gene: -
J gene: TRBJ2-7
clone size: -
V gene: TRBV21-1
CDR3 protein: CASSSGSTRTYEQYF
CDR3 DNA: TGTGCCAGCAGCTCCGGGTCCACAAGAACCTACGAGCAGTACTTC

D gene: -
J gene: TRBJ1-1
clone size: -
V gene: TRBV5-8
CDR3 protein: CASSFQSNTEAFF
CDR3 DNA: TGTGCCAGCAGCTTCCAGTCGAACACTGAAGCTTTCTTT

D gene: -
J gene: TRBJ1-1
clone size: -
V gene: TRBV6-5
CDR3 protein: CASVQSPGNTEAFF
CDR3 DNA: TGTGCCAGCGTTCAGTCTCCTGGGAACACTGAAGCTTTCTTT

D gene: TRBD2
J gene: TRBJ2-7
clone size: few
V gene: TRBV13
CDR3 protein: CASSLRLAGTYEQYF
CDR3 DNA: TGTGCCAGCAGCTTACGGCTAGCGGGGACCTACGAGCAGTACTTC

D gene: -
J gene: TRBJ2-1
clone size: -
V gene: TRBV3-1/TRBV3-2
CDR3 protein: CASSQQGGEQFF
CDR3 DNA: TGTGCCAGCAGCCAGCAGGGAGGTGAGCAGTTCTTC

D gene: TRBD1
J gene: TRBJ2-2
clone size: once
V gene: TRBV7-8
CDR3 protein: CASSGRTGWLFF
CDR3 DNA: TGTGCCAGCAGCGGCCGGACAGGGTGGCTGTTTTTT

D gene: TRBD1
J gene: TRBJ1-5
clone size: -
V gene: TRBV19
CDR3 protein: CASSQGQGTSNQPQHF
CDR3 DNA: TGTGCCAGTAGTCAGGGACAGGGGACGAGCAATCAGCCCCAGCATTTT

D gene: TRBD1
J gene: TRBJ2-2
clone size: -
V gene: TRBV6-5
CDR3 protein: CASSRDSTGELFF
CDR3 DNA: TGTGCCAGCAGCCGGGACAGTACCGGGGAGCTGTTTTTT

D gene: TRBD1
J gene: TRBJ2-1
clone size: -
V gene: TRBV28
CDR3 protein: CASTTDRFLYNEQFF
CDR3 DNA: TGTGCCAGCACCACGGACAGGTTTTTGTACAATGAGCAGTTCTTC

D gene: TRBD1
J gene: TRBJ1-6
clone size: -
V gene: TRBV6-1
CDR3 protein: CASSEVNGIGQGGNNSPLHF
CDR3 DNA: TGTGCCAGCAGTGAAGTTAATGGAATAGGACAGGGGGGCAATAATTCACCCCTCCACTTT

D gene: -
J gene: TRBJ2-1
clone size: -
V gene: TRBV30
CDR3 protein: CAWSVTGNEQFF
CDR3 DNA: TGTGCCTGGAGTGTTACAGGGAATGAGCAGTTCTTC

D gene: -
J gene: TRBJ1-2
clone size: -
V gene: TRBV3-1/TRBV3-2
CDR3 protein: CASSQVPGVGGYTF
CDR3 DNA: TGTGCCAGCAGCCAAGTCCCCGGGGTAGGTGGCTACACCTTC

D gene: TRBD1
J gene: TRBJ1-2
clone size: -
V gene: TRBV29-1
CDR3 protein: CSVDWGSRDRGNYGYTF
CDR3 DNA: TGCAGCGTTGACTGGGGCTCAAGGGACAGGGGAAACTATGGCTACACCTTC

D gene: -
J gene: TRBJ1-5
clone size: -
V gene: TRBV2
CDR3 protein: CASNPGLNQPQHF
CDR3 DNA: TGTGCCAGTAATCCAGGGTTGAATCAGCCCCAGCATTTT

D gene: -
J gene: TRBJ1-4
clone size: -
V gene: TRBV2
CDR3 protein: CASSEWAGGEKLFF
CDR3 DNA: TGTGCCAGCAGTGAATGGGCCGGGGGGGAAAAACTGTTTTTT

D gene: -
J gene: TRBJ1-1
clone size: -
V gene: TRBV10-1
CDR3 protein: CASRAGVGTEAFF
CDR3 DNA: TGCGCCAGCAGGGCGGGTGTTGGCACTGAAGCTTTCTTT

D gene: -
J gene: TRBJ2-1
clone size: few
V gene: TRBV4-1
CDR3 protein: CASSQDQGGEQFF
CDR3 DNA: TGCGCCAGCAGCCAAGACCAGGGTGGCGAGCAGTTCTTC

D gene: TRBD1
J gene: TRBJ1-2
clone size: -
V gene: TRBV7-9
CDR3 protein: CASSGTGAGYGYTF
CDR3 DNA: TGTGCCAGCAGCGGGACAGGGGCGGGCTATGGCTACACCTTC

D gene: -
J gene: TRBJ1-2
clone size: few
V gene: TRBV5-1
CDR3 protein: CASSQGSSVYGYTF
CDR3 DNA: TGCGCCAGCAGCCAAGGGAGTTCGGTCTATGGCTACACCTTC

D gene: -
J gene: TRBJ2-5
clone size: -
V gene: TRBV6-5
CDR3 protein: CASSLRRGKETQYF
CDR3 DNA: TGTGCCAGCAGCCTACGACGGGGTAAAGAGACCCAGTACTTC